This T cell receptor (beta chain) was retrieved from a study of response to subunit inactivated influenza vaccine. Study results and limitations: Few additional T cells are recruited per seasonal influenza vaccination, authors suggested.

CDR3 length equals 12 residues. With 6 bases removed from V and 5 bases from J, the gap between germline ends came to 8 bases. CDR1 is SGHTA and CDR2 is FQGNSA in the germline V gene. TCRdb analysed the RT-PCR reads with MiXCR anew, one entry per CDR3 protein. The data contain about 780,000 distinct CDR3 sequences, less than 20% of them seen just once; the ten biggest clones take up roughly a tenth. Turning to this clonotype: Antigen unknown.

The source is a man aged 50 to 59 who received an inactivated influenza vaccine. The chain has TRBV7-2 and TRBJ2-1; the D call may be TRBD1 or TRBD2 (6 bases each). The sample consisted of PBMCs from blood, taken 4 to 6 days after vaccination. The DNA for the CDR3 is TGTGCCAGCAGAGGGGGGCACAATGAGCAGTTCTTC. Residues: CASRGGHNEQFF. Full variable domain (rest looked up from reference TRBV7-2 and TRBJ2-1): GAGVSQSPSNKVTEKGKDVELRCDPISGHTALYWYRQSLGQGLEFLIYFQGNSAPDKSGLPSDRFSAERTGGSVSTLTIQRTQQEDSAVYLCASRGGHNEQFFGPGTRLTVL.